A selection of T cell receptor beta chains follows, all from one sample in a study of T cell responses to AZD1222 COVID-19 vaccine. Measured with immunoSEQ multiplex PCR; TCRdb has only the in-frame clones, and not every one. This table has under 95,000 clones, 90% appearing once. The sample here was peripheral blood, taken on day 0 of AZD1222 vaccination. These receptors all stem from an adult in good health. CDR3s include the opening cysteine and the closing phenylalanine or tryptophan. A D gene is named only where the DNA matches it firmly. Size tells how often a clone was seen (once, few, many) or the class of an expanded clone, and some rows leave it out.

d_gene,abundance,v_gene,j_gene,CDR3nt,CDR3aa
TRBD1,.,TRBV4-3,TRBJ2-2,TGCGCCAGCAGCCCCGGACAGGGAACGAACACCGGGGAGCTGTTTTTT,CASSPGQGTNTGELFF
TRBD1,.,TRBV6-5,TRBJ1-4,TGTGCCAGCAATACAGGGGCTCCTAATGAAAAACTGTTTTTT,CASNTGAPNEKLFF
.,.,TRBV5-1,TRBJ2-5,TGCGCCAGCAGCTTGGTATTGAGCCATACGGAGACCCAGTACTTC,CASSLVLSHTETQYF
TRBD2,.,TRBV25-1,TRBJ2-1,TGTGCCAGCAGTGAATCTAGCGGGGGACCCTACAATGAGCAGTTCTTC,CASSESSGGPYNEQFF
.,.,TRBV4-1,TRBJ1-2,TGCGCCAGCAGCCAAGTAGAGGTGGCTCGGGGCTACACCTTC,CASSQVEVARGYTF
.,.,TRBV10-3,TRBJ2-1,TGTGCCATCAGTGAAAGGACAAGGGGAGACGATGAGCAGTTCTTC,CAISERTRGDDEQFF
.,few,TRBV30,TRBJ2-2,TGTGCCTGGAAGGCAGGGGATGGCACCGGGGAGCTGTTTTTT,CAWKAGDGTGELFF
.,.,TRBV5-1,TRBJ1-2,TGCGCCAGCAGCTCCGAATGGGGGGACTATGGCTACACCTTC,CASSSEWGDYGYTF
TRBD1,.,TRBV2,TRBJ1-5,TGTGCCAGCAGTGACTATACAGGGGTTGGTCAGCCCCAGCATTTT,CASSDYTGVGQPQHF
.,.,TRBV6-5,TRBJ1-2,TGTGCCTCCCGATTGGGGGAGACCTATGGCTACACCTTC,CASRLGETYGYTF